A single sample is the source of the 20 T cell receptor beta chains below, sequenced in a study of blood T cell repertoires in COVID-19. Sequencing was performed with immunoSEQ multiplex PCR; in TCRdb, only in-frame clones are kept and a portion is missing. The repertoire holds 200,000 to 250,000 clones, with roughly nine tenths as singletons. Sequenced material: peripheral blood. The receptors derive from a woman aged 18 to 35 who had recovered from COVID-19.

This chain links TRBV5-5 with TRBJ1-2, with TRBD1 matching over 7 bases. The CDR3 has 17 amino acids. Germline V gene data show CDR1 as SGHKS and CDR2 as YYEKEE (reference sequence). V lost 2 bases and J lost 6; bases outside the gene matches: 16. CDR3 nucleotide sequence: TGTGCCAGCAGCTTCCCGGGACAGCAGACCCAAAAGGATGGCTACACCTTC. Protein product: CASSFPGQQTQKDGYTF.

This chain uses TRBV2 with TRBJ1-5; no clear D gene. Germline CDR1 SNHLY, CDR2 FYNNEI. V dropped 5 bases and J dropped 1 base, with 12 bases sitting between them. This CDR3 contains 15 residues. The CDR3 sequence: CASSYQTRSNQPQHF. CDR3 DNA: TGTGCCAGCAGTTATCAGACAAGAAGCAATCAGCCCCAGCATTTT.

The V call is TRBV3-1 (or the pseudogene TRBV3-2), the J call TRBJ2-2; D unresolved. Trimming left V 5 bases short and J 3 bases short, with 10 bases between. CDR3 length: 14 residues. Germline V gene data show CDR1 as LGHDT and CDR2 as YNNKEL (reference sequence). The CDR3 spells CASSYTRDTGELFF. The CDR3, as DNA: TGTGCCAGCAGCTATACCCGGGACACCGGGGAGCTGTTTTTT.

The chain has TRBV5-1 and TRBJ2-3; D unclear. Trimming took 0 bases from V and 1 from J, leaving 3 bases between them. Germline loops: CDR1 SGHRS, CDR2 YFSETQ. The CDR3 runs to 13 residues. The CDR3 DNA reads as TGCGCCAGCAGCTTGGAGCGCACAGATACGCAGTATTTT. Residues: CASSLERTDTQYF.

This chain connects TRBV9 to TRBJ2-3; 12 bases align to TRBD2. The CDR3 is made up of 13 amino acids. Germline-derived CDR1 and CDR2 are SGDLS and YYNGEE. J was trimmed by 3 bases and V by 7 bases; bases with no gene match: 0. CDR3: CASGTSGTDTQYF. In nucleotides, the CDR3 is TGTGCCAGCGGGACTAGCGGGACAGATACGCAGTATTTT.

This clone has just one count. The chain links TRBV7-9 to TRBJ2-7, with 12 nucleotides matching TRBD2. Germline V gene data show CDR1 as SEHNR and CDR2 as FQNEAQ (reference sequence). The CDR3 spans 15 residues. V dropped 5 bases and J dropped 1; count of bases not matched to a gene: 3. CDR3 nucleotides: TGTGCCAGCAGCCGCGGACTAGCGGGATCCTACGAGCAGTACTTC. This sequence encodes CASSRGLAGSYEQYF. The full variable domain, with the rest looked up from reference TRBV7-9 and TRBJ2-7, is DTGVSQNPRHKITKRGQNVTFRCDPISEHNRLYWYRQTLGQGPEFLTYFQNEAQLEKSRLLSDRFSAERPKGSFSTLEIQRTEQGDSAMYLCASSRGLAGSYEQYFGPGTRLTVT.

The rearrangement joins TRBV6-5 to TRBJ2-1; D is undetermined. Germline V lookup: CDR1 MNHEY, CDR2 SVGAGI. The CDR3 is 13 residues long. The V end lost 5 bases, the J end lost 8 bases, and 13 bases lay between the germline ends. The CDR3 is CASSPKAGYEQFF. The CDR3, as DNA: TGTGCCAGCAGTCCGAAGGCCGGGTATGAGCAGTTCTTC.

The rearrangement uses TRBV5-1 and TRBJ2-5; 8 bases are shared with TRBD1. Germline loops: CDR1 SGHRS, CDR2 YFSETQ. The ends lost 4 bases at V and 4 bases at J; junction bases unmatched: 6. The CDR3 is 14 residues long. CDR3 loop: CASSVQGAGETQYF. CDR3 DNA: TGCGCCAGCAGCGTCCAGGGGGCAGGAGAGACCCAGTACTTC.

The chain uses TRBV19 and TRBJ2-1; the D is unclear. This CDR3 spans 16 amino acids. Trimming removed 3 bases at V and 0 bases at J, with 12 bases between. Looked up from germline, CDR1 is LNHDA and CDR2 is SQIVND (reference sequence). The CDR3 DNA reads TGTGCCAGTAGTATTCGAGCGACGAGCTCCTACAATGAGCAGTTCTTC. It yields the protein CASSIRATSSYNEQFF.

The genes are TRBV7-8 and TRBJ1-1, with 9 bases aligning to TRBD1. The J segment lost 3 bases and the V segment lost 3 bases, leaving 2 bases of the junction unmatched. Germline values: CDR1 SGHVS, CDR2 FQNEAQ. The CDR3 consists of 14 residues. The CDR3, as DNA: TGTGCCAGCAGCTTTGACAGGGGGGACACTGAAGCTTTCTTT. Protein: CASSFDRGDTEAFF.

V usage is TRBV4-2 and J usage is TRBJ1-1, with D unresolved. CDR1 is LGHNA, CDR2 YNFKEQ, per germline. The V end was cut by 4 bases, the J end by 0 bases, with 6 bases between. This CDR3 comprises 13 residues. DNA for the CDR3: TGTGCCAGCAGCCCTCAGATGAACACTGAAGCTTTCTTT. Protein: CASSPQMNTEAFF.

The rearrangement links TRBV15 to TRBJ2-6; 9 nucleotides match TRBD1. Germline V CDR1 and CDR2: LNHNV, YYDKDF (reference sequence). V trimming: 5 bases; J trimming: 2 bases; junction bases outside the gene matches: 10. This CDR3 has 18 residues. The CDR3 loop is CATSGDRETFTGANVLTF. DNA of the CDR3: TGTGCCACCAGCGGGGACAGGGAAACTTTTACTGGGGCCAACGTCCTGACTTTC.

The chain couples TRBV21-1 to TRBJ2-1; TRBD2 was called by the table and not checked on the DNA. TRBV21-1 is an annotated pseudogene. The CDR3 is 17 amino acids. The CDR3 region is CASSIGGGLADYNEQFF. CDR3 DNA: TGTGCCAGCAGCATCGGAGGGGGACTAGCGGACTACAATGAGCAGTTCTTC.

This chain uses TRBV5-5 with TRBJ1-4, with TRBD1 identical over 8 bases. Germline loops: CDR1 SGHKS, CDR2 YYEKEE (reference sequence). J lost 5 bases, V lost 3 bases, and 6 bases had no gene match. The CDR3 runs 15 residues. The CDR3 nucleotides read TGTGCCAGCAGCTCTCCCCGGACAGGGAATGAAAAACTGTTTTTT. Protein sequence: CASSSPRTGNEKLFF. Full variable domain (remainder filled in from reference TRBV5-5 and TRBJ1-4): DAGVTQSPTHLIKTRGQQVTLRCSPISGHKSVSWYQQVLGQGPQFIFQYYEKEERGRGNFPDRFSARQFPNYSSELNVNALLLGDSALYLCASSSPRTGNEKLFFGSGTQLSVL.

The V and J genes are TRBV20-1 and TRBJ1-2; D unclear. Germline assignment: CDR1 DFQATT and CDR2 SNEGSKA (reference sequence). V was shortened by 6 bases and J by 7 bases, with 9 bases between the two germline ends. The CDR3 is made up of 10 amino acids. The CDR3 region is CSAPDSGYTF. The CDR3 DNA sequence: TGCAGTGCGCCGGACTCTGGCTACACCTTC.

The chain uses TRBV27 and TRBJ2-1; 7 bases agree with TRBD1. J gave up 5 bases and V 6 bases, and 7 bases lay outside the gene matches. Germline loops: CDR1 MNHEY, CDR2 SMNVEV (reference sequence). The CDR3 covers 14 residues. CDR3 coding DNA: TGTGCCAGCAGCCCCGGGACAGACCACAATGAGCAGTTCTTC. This sequence encodes CASSPGTDHNEQFF.

Comments on this clone: The sample contains more than one DNA sequence encoding this CDR3. The chain combines TRBV18 with TRBJ2-5, with a weak D call TRBD1 (6 bases). Trimming shortened V by 3 bases and J by 2 bases, and 7 bases separated the two germline ends. This CDR3 has 13 amino acids. CDR1 is KGHSH and CDR2 is LQKENI in the germline V gene. CDR3 DNA: TGTGCCAGCTCACCGGGACAACAAGAGACCCAGTACTTC. Translating gives CASSPGQQETQYF.

The V and J genes are TRBV2 and TRBJ2-7, with D tentatively TRBD1 (5 bases). The CDR3 consists of 13 residues. From germline, CDR1 is SNHLY and CDR2 FYNNEI. V lost 7 bases to trimming and J lost 3 bases, with 13 bases between them. CDR3 DNA: TGTGCCAGCATGGGGCAGGGTTTCTACGAGCAGTACTTC. Its protein is CASMGQGFYEQYF.

V gene TRBV15 combines with J gene TRBJ1-2; 9 nucleotides match TRBD1. The CDR3 runs 14 residues. Unmatched junction bases numbered 5, after V lost 1 base and J lost 8 bases. Germline values: CDR1 LNHNV, CDR2 YYDKDF (reference sequence). The CDR3 bases are TGTGCCACCAGCAGAGGCGGGACAGGGTTCGGCTACACCTTC. As protein: CATSRGGTGFGYTF.

This rearrangement joins TRBV11-2 to TRBJ2-5; D is uncertain. Trimming stripped 5 bases from V and 0 bases from J, with 7 bases between. Germline V gene lookup returns CDR1 SGHAT and CDR2 FQNNGV. This CDR3 has 13 residues. CDR3 sequence: CASSINYQETQYF. CDR3 nucleotides: TGTGCCAGCAGCATTAACTACCAAGAGACCCAGTACTTC.